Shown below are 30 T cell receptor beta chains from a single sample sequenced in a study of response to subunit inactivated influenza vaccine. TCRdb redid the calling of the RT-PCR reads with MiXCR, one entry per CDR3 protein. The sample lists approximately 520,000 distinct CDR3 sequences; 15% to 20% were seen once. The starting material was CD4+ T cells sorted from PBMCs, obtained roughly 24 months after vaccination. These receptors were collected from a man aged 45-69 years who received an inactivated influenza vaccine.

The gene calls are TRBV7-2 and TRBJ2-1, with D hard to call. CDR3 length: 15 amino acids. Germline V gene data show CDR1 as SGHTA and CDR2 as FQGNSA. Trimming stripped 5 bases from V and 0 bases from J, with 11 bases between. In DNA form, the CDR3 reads TGTGCCAGCAGCACTCTTCCGAGCTCCTACAATGAGCAGTTCTTC. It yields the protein CASSTLPSSYNEQFF.

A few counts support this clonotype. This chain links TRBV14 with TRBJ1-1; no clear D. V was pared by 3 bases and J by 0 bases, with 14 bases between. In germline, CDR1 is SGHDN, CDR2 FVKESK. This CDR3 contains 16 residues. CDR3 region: CASSQAGGQMNTEAFF. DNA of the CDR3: TGTGCCAGCAGCCAGGCCGGCGGGCAGATGAACACTGAAGCTTTCTTT.

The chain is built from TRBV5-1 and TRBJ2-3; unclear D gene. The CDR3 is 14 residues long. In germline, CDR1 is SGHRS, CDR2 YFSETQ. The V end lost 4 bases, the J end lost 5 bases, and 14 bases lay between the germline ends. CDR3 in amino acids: CASSLILSQDTQYF. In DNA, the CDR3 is TGCGCCAGCAGCCTAATACTTAGCCAAGATACGCAGTATTTT.

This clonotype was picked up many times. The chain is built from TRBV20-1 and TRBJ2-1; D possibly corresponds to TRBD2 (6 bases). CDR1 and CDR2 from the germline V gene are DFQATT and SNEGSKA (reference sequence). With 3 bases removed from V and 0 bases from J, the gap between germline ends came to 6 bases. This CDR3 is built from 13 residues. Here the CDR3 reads CSASGSSYNEQFF. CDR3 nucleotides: TGCAGTGCTAGCGGGAGCTCCTACAATGAGCAGTTCTTC.

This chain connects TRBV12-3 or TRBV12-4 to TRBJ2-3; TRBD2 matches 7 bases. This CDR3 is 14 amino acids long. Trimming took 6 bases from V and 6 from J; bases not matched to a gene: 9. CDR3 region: CASSSGIFTDTQYF. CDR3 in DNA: TGTGCCAGCAGCAGCGGGATTTTTACTGATACGCAGTATTTT.

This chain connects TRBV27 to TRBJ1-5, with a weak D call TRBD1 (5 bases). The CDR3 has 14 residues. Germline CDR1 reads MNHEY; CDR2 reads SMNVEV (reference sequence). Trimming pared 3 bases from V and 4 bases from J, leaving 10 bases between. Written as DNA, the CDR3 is TGTGCCAGCAGTTTTCGGGGGGGGAATCAGCCCCAGCATTTT. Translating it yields CASSFRGGNQPQHF.

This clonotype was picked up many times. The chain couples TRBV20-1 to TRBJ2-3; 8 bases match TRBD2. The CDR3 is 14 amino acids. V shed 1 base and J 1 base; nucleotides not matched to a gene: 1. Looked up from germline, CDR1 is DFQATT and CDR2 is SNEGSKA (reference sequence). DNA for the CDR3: TGCAGTGCTAGAGGTAGCGGGGGCACAGATACGCAGTATTTT. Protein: CSARGSGGTDTQYF.

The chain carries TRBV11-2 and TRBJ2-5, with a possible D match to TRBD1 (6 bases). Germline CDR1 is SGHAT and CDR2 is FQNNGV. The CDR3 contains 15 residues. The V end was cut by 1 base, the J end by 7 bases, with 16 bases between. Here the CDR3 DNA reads TGTGCCAGCAGCTTAGGAGGACAGTCGCGAGGGACCCAGTACTTC. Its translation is CASSLGGQSRGTQYF.

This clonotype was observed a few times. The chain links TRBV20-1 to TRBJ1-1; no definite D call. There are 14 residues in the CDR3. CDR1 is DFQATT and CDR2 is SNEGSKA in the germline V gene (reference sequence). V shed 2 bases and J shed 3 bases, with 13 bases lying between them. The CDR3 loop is CSARPGAGDTEAFF. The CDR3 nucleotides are TGCAGTGCTAGACCGGGTGCCGGGGACACTGAAGCTTTCTTT.

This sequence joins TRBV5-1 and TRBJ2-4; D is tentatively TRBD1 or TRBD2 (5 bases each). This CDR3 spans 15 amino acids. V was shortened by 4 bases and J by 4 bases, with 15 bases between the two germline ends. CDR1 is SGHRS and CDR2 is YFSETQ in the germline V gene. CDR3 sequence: CASSPGRDPKNIQYF. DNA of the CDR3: TGCGCCAGCAGCCCCGGCAGGGACCCTAAAAACATTCAGTACTTC.

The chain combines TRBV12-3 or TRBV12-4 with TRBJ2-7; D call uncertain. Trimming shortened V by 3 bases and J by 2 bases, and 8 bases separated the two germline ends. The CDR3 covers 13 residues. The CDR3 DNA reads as TGTGCCAGCAGTTTTGAAGTTACCTACGAGCAGTACTTC. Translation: CASSFEVTYEQYF.

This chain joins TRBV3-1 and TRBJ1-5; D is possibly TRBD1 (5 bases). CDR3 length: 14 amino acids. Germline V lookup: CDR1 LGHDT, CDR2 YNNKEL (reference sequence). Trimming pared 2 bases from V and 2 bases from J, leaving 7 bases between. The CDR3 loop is CASSQSRGNQPQHF. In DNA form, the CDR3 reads TGTGCCAGCAGCCAAAGCAGGGGCAATCAGCCCCAGCATTTT.

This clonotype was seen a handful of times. CDR3 sequence (DNA): TGTGCCAGCAGCCAGGAGTTAGGTGAGCAGTTCTTC. Translating gives CASSQELGEQFF. The J gene is TRBJ2-1, the V gene TRBV11-2; D gene ambiguous. CDR3 length: 12 residues. Germline V gene data show CDR1 as SGHAT and CDR2 as FQNNGV. The V end was cut by 5 bases, the J end by 9 bases, with 11 bases between.

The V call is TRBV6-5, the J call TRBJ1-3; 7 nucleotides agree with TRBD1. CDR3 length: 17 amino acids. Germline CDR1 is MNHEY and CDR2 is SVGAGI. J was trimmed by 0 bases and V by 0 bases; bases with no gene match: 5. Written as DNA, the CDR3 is TGTGCCAGCAGTTACTCGACAGGGACGGGCTCTGGAAACACCATATATTTT. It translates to CASSYSTGTGSGNTIYF.

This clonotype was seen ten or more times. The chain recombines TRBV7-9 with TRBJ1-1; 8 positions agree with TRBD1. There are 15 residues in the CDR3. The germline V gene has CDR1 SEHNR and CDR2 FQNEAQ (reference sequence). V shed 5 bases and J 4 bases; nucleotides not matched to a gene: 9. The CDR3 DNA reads TGTGCCAGCAGCACCTCGGACAGGGCGAGCACTGAAGCTTTCTTT. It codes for CASSTSDRASTEAFF. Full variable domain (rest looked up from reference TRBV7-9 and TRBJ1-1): DTGVSQNPRHKITKRGQNVTFRCDPISEHNRLYWYRQTLGQGPEFLTYFQNEAQLEKSRLLSDRFSAERPKGSFSTLEIQRTEQGDSAMYLCASSTSDRASTEAFFGQGTRLTVV.

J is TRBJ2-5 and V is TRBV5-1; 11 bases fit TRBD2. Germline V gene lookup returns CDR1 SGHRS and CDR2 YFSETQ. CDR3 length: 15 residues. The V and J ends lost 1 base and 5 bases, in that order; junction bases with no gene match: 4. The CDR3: CASSLLTSGAETQYF. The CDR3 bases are TGCGCCAGCAGCTTGTTGACTAGCGGGGCGGAGACCCAGTACTTC.

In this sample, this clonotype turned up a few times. This CDR3 is CATSRLGQGGTSNEQFF. The CDR3 bases are TGTGCCACCAGCAGATTGGGACAGGGGGGGACTAGCAATGAGCAGTTCTTC. J is TRBJ2-1 and V is TRBV15, with 11 positions matching TRBD1. Germline-derived CDR1 and CDR2 are LNHNV and YYDKDF (reference sequence). The CDR3 has 17 amino acids. V lost 2 bases and J lost 6; bases outside the gene matches: 9. Drawing the rest from reference TRBV15 and TRBJ2-1, the complete variable domain is DAMVIQNPRYQVTQFGKPVTLSCSQTLNHNVMYWYQQKSSQAPKLLFHYYDKDFNNEADTPDNFQSRRPNTSFCFLDIRSPGLGDTAMYLCATSRLGQGGTSNEQFFGPGTRLTVL.

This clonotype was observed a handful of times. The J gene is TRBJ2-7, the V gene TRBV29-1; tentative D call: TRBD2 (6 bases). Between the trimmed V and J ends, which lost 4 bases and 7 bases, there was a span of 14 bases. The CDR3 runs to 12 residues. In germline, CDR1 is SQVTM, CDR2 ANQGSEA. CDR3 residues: CSVGKLAKEQYF. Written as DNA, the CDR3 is TGCAGCGTTGGCAAACTAGCTAAGGAGCAGTACTTC.

The CDR3 here is CAWSRGALNTEAFF. DNA for the CDR3: TGTGCCTGGAGTAGGGGAGCTTTGAACACTGAAGCTTTCTTT. The rearrangement links TRBV30 to TRBJ1-1; tentatively, D is TRBD1 (5 bases). The CDR3 is 14 amino acids. Germline V CDR1 and CDR2: GTSNPN, SVGIG (reference sequence). V gave up 2 bases and J gave up 0 bases, with 10 bases separating them. The variable domain in full, completed from reference TRBV30 and TRBJ1-1, reads SQTIHQWPATLVQPVGSPLSLECTVEGTSNPNLYWYRQAAGRGLQLLFYSVGIGQISSEVPQNLSASRPQDRQFILSSKKLLLSDSGFYLCAWSRGALNTEAFFGQGTRLTVV.

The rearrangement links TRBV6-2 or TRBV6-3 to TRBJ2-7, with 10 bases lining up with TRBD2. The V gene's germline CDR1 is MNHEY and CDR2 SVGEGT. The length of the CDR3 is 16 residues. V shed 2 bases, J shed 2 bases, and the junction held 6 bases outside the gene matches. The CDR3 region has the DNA TGTGCCAGCAGTTACCTAGCGGGAGATTGGGCCTACGAGCAGTACTTC. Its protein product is CASSYLAGDWAYEQYF.

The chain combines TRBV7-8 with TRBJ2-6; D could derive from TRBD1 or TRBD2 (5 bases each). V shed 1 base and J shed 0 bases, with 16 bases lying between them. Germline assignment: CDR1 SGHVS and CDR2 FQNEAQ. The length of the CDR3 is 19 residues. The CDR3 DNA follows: TGTGCCAGCAGCTTAGGTACGAGGGGATCCTTCTCTGGGGCCAACGTCCTGACTTTC. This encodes CASSLGTRGSFSGANVLTF.

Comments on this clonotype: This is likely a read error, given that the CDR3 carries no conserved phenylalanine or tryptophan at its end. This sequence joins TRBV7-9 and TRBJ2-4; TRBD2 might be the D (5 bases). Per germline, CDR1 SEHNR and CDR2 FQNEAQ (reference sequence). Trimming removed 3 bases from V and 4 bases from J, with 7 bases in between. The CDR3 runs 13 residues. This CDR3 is CASSLPGKNIQYL. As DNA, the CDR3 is TGTGCCAGCAGCTTGCCGGGAAAAAACATTCAGTACCTC.

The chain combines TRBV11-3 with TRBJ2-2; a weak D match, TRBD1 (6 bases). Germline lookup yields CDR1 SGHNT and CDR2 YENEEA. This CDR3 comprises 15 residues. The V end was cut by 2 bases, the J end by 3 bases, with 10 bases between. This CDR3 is CASSLRRGDTGELFF. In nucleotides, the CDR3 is TGTGCCAGCAGCTTACGCAGGGGTGACACCGGGGAGCTGTTTTTT.

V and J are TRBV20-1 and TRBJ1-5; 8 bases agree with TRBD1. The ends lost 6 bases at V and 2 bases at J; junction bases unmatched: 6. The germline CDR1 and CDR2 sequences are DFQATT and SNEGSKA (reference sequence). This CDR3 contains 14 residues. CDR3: CSALQGEGNQPQHF. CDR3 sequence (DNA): TGCAGTGCCTTACAGGGGGAGGGCAATCAGCCCCAGCATTTT.

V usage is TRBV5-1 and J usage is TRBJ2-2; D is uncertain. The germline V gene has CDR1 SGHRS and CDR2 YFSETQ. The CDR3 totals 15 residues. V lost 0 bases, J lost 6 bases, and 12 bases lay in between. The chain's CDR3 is CASSLAPQESGELFF. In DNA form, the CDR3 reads TGCGCCAGCAGCTTGGCCCCCCAGGAGTCCGGGGAGCTGTTTTTT.

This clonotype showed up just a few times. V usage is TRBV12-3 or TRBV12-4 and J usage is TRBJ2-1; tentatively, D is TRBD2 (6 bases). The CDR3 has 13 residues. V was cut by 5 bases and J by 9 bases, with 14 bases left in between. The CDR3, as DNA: TGTGCCAGCAGTGGGGCGGGGATTGGTGAGCAGTTCTTC. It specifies CASSGAGIGEQFF.

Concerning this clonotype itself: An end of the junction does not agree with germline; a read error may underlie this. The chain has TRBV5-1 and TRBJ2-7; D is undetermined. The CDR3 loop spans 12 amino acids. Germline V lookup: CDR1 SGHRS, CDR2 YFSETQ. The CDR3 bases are TGCGCCTGCAGCTTGGCCAGCTACGAGCAGTACTTC. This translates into CACSLASYEQYF.

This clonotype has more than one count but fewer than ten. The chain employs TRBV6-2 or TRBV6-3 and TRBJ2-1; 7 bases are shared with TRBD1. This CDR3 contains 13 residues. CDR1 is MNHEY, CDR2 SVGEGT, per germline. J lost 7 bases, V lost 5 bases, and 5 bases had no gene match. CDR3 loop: CASSRGPRNEQFF. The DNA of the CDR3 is TGTGCCAGCAGTAGGGGGCCGAGGAATGAGCAGTTCTTC.

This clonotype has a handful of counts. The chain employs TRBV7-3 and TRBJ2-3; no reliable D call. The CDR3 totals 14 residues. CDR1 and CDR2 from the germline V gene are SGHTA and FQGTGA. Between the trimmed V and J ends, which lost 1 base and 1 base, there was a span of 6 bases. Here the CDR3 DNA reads TGTGCCAGCAGCTTAAAGGTGGGCACAGATACGCAGTATTTT. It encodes CASSLKVGTDTQYF.

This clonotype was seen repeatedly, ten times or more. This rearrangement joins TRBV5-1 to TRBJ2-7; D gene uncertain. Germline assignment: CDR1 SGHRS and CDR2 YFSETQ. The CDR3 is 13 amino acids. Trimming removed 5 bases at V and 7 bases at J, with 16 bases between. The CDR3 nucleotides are TGCGCCAGCAGAAACCCGCCCGGAAGGGAGCAGTACTTC. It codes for CASRNPPGREQYF.